Listed below are T cell receptor beta chains from one sample, sequenced in a study of shared clonotypes between healthy human individuals. TCRdb's table, derived via immunoSEQ multiplex PCR, lists solely in-frame clones and lacks some. The sample lists 300,000 to 400,000 clones, more than 60% occurring once. The material sequenced was memory CD4+ T cells sorted from blood. The receptors stem from a man under 40 in good health. The CDR3 runs from the conserved cysteine through the conserved F or W. Fields, in order: D gene, V gene, J gene, clone size, CDR3 protein, CDR3 DNA. The D gene is left open where the match is weak. Clone size appears in some rows only: once, few, many, or a class for an expanded clone.

.,TRBV7-9,TRBJ1-3,.,CASSSNLSGNTIYF,TGTGCCAGCAGCTCGAACCTCTCTGGAAACACCATATATTTT
.,TRBV28,TRBJ1-2,few,CASSPRVSGYTF,TGTGCCAGCAGTCCCCGGGTTTCGGGCTACACCTTC
.,TRBV27,TRBJ2-5,.,CASSLSLTGVETQYF,TGTGCCAGCAGTTTATCGCTTACGGGGGTTGAGACCCAGTACTTC
TRBD1,TRBV4-3,TRBJ1-2,few,CASSQDPQGGNYGYTF,TGCGCCAGCAGCCAAGATCCGCAGGGGGGAAACTATGGCTACACCTTC
TRBD2,TRBV18,TRBJ2-7,few,CASSPAGGPYEQYF,TGTGCCAGCTCACCAGCGGGAGGGCCATACGAGCAGTACTTC
.,TRBV2,TRBJ2-3,few,CASSAFLGSTDTQYF,TGTGCCAGCAGTGCATTCCTAGGCTCCACAGATACGCAGTATTTT
.,TRBV10-2,TRBJ1-5,.,CASSELGPIEQPQHF,TGCGCCAGCAGTGAGTTGGGGCCTATAGAGCAGCCCCAGCATTTT
.,TRBV12-5,TRBJ2-7,.,CSFYEQYF,TGTTCCTTCTACGAGCAGTACTTC
.,TRBV27,TRBJ2-7,.,CASSLGAPRDGEQYF,TGTGCCAGCAGTTTAGGGGCCCCCAGGGATGGGGAGCAGTACTTC
.,TRBV27,TRBJ2-2,once,CASSPSTNTGELFF,TGTGCCAGCAGTCCATCTACGAACACCGGGGAGCTGTTTTTT
.,TRBV7-2,TRBJ2-1,.,CASGEIRGQFF,TGTGCCAGCGGAGAAATTCGTGGGCAGTTCTTC
.,TRBV5-1,TRBJ1-2,.,CASGLAGVTGYTF,TGCGCCAGCGGCTTGGCAGGGGTAACGGGCTACACCTTC
.,TRBV29-1,TRBJ2-2,.,CSVYRTTTTGELFF,TGCAGCGTTTACCGGACCACAACTACCGGGGAGCTGTTTTTT
.,TRBV2,TRBJ2-1,.,CASSPGPSAEQFF,TGTGCCAGCAGTCCCGGCCCTAGCGCGGAGCAGTTCTTC
.,TRBV28,TRBJ1-5,.,CASSSPSGAQPQHF,TGTGCCAGCAGTTCCCCTTCGGGGGCACAGCCCCAGCATTTT
.,TRBV5-1,TRBJ1-1,.,CASSLDVRTEAFF,TGCGCCAGCAGCTTGGATGTCAGAACTGAAGCTTTCTTT
.,TRBV27,TRBJ2-2,.,CASSPRDRLAGELFF,TGTGCCAGCAGTCCCCGTGACAGGTTGGCCGGGGAGCTGTTTTTT
.,TRBV19,TRBJ1-2,.,CASSIGQLYGYTF,TGTGCCAGTAGTATAGGCCAGCTCTATGGCTACACCTTC
.,TRBV27,TRBJ1-1,once,CASRRITATVTSGHTEAFF,TGTGCCAGCAGACGAATTACGGCGACAGTTACCTCCGGACACACTGAAGCTTTCTTT
TRBD1,TRBV5-1,TRBJ1-4,.,CASSPGQGTTNEKLFF,TGCGCCAGCAGCCCGGGACAGGGGACAACTAATGAAAAACTGTTTTTT
.,TRBV5-1,TRBJ2-3,few,CASSSLTLQDTQYF,TGCGCCAGCAGCTCACTCACCTTACAGGATACGCAGTATTTT
TRBD1,TRBV7-2,TRBJ1-1,.,CASSRDRVWGTEAFF,TGTGCCAGCAGCCGAGACAGGGTTTGGGGCACTGAAGCTTTCTTT
.,TRBV21-1,TRBJ1-5,many,CASSKRAGCHQPQHF,TGTGCCAGCAGCAAAAGGGCAGGGTGCCATCAGCCCCAGCATTTT
TRBD2,TRBV6-6,TRBJ2-2,.,CASKGGRAGGGELFF,TGTGCCAGCAAAGGCGGGAGGGCCGGAGGCGGGGAGCTGTTTTTT
TRBD1,TRBV27,TRBJ1-5,.,CASSSQTGWQPQHF,TGTGCCAGCAGTTCCCAGACAGGGTGGCAGCCCCAGCATTTT
.,TRBV9,TRBJ2-5,few,CASSVGAARETQYF,TGTGCCAGCAGCGTAGGAGCAGCCCGAGAGACCCAGTACTTC
TRBD1,TRBV18,TRBJ1-1,.,CASSQRQGGRDTEAFF,TGTGCCAGCTCACAGAGACAGGGTGGGAGAGACACTGAAGCTTTCTTT
.,TRBV7-2,TRBJ1-1,once,CASTLRIRGTEAFF,TGTGCCAGCACCCTTAGAATAAGGGGAACTGAAGCTTTCTTT
.,TRBV5-1,TRBJ2-2,.,CASSLMGSTGELFF,TGCGCCAGCAGCTTGATGGGGAGCACCGGGGAGCTGTTTTTT
.,TRBV6-5,TRBJ1-1,.,CASSRDRTGGGEAFF,TGTGCCAGCAGCCGAGACCGGACGGGAGGTGGTGAAGCTTTCTTT
TRBD2,TRBV10-1,TRBJ2-1,.,CASSEGGSYNEQFF,TGCGCCAGCAGTGAGGGCGGGAGCTACAATGAGCAGTTCTTC
TRBD2,TRBV29-1,TRBJ2-1,.,CSVVPWTSGSYNEQFF,TGCAGCGTTGTCCCGTGGACTAGCGGGAGCTACAATGAGCAGTTCTTC
.,TRBV10-1,TRBJ1-5,many,CASSEGRQPQHF,TGCGCCAGCAGTGAGGGGAGACAGCCCCAGCATTTT
.,TRBV5-1,TRBJ2-3,many,CASSSGRSASTDTQYF,TGCGCCAGCAGCTCCGGCCGCTCTGCTAGCACAGATACGCAGTATTTT
.,TRBV7-9,TRBJ1-4,.,CASSALLGAKGANEKLFF,TGTGCCAGCAGCGCCCTGTTAGGGGCAAAGGGAGCTAATGAAAAACTGTTTTTT
TRBD1,TRBV5-1,TRBJ2-1,.,CASSPGQGVSNEQFF,TGCGCCAGCAGCCCGGGACAGGGGGTGAGTAATGAGCAGTTCTTC
.,TRBV10-1,TRBJ2-7,.,CASSGPDTGRSSYEQYF,TGCGCCAGCAGTGGGCCGGATACAGGGCGTAGCTCCTACGAGCAGTACTTC
.,TRBV5-1,TRBJ2-5,.,CASSLDWGVSMTQYF,TGCGCCAGCAGCTTGGACTGGGGGGTATCGATGACCCAGTACTTC
TRBD2,TRBV5-5,TRBJ2-1,.,CASSLLAGGQNEQFF,TGTGCCAGCAGCCTACTAGCGGGAGGGCAAAATGAGCAGTTCTTC
TRBD1,TRBV18,TRBJ2-5,.,CASSPGTGGAETQYF,TGTGCCAGCTCACCCGGGACAGGGGGCGCGGAGACCCAGTACTTC
.,TRBV2,TRBJ1-4,.,CASSYDREWKLFF,TGTGCCAGCAGTTACGACCGGGAGTGGAAACTGTTTTTT
.,TRBV27,TRBJ2-1,.,CASSLLGTEQFF,TGTGCCAGCAGTTTACTGGGTACTGAGCAGTTCTTC
.,TRBV7-8,TRBJ2-5,.,CASSLGLLIETQYF,TGTGCCAGCAGCTTAGGACTCCTAATTGAGACCCAGTACTTC
.,TRBV4-3,TRBJ1-2,few,CASSQGGGEGYGYTF,TGCGCCAGCAGCCAAGGCGGGGGAGAGGGCTATGGCTACACCTTC
TRBD1,TRBV6-5,TRBJ1-1,.,CASSPRGLSEAFF,TGTGCCAGCAGCCCTAGGGGGCTCTCTGAAGCTTTCTTT
.,TRBV7-2,TRBJ1-1,.,CASSLRWATEAFF,TGTGCCAGCAGCCTGAGGTGGGCCACTGAAGCTTTCTTT
.,TRBV7-8,TRBJ1-1,.,CASSARLGTQNTEAFF,TGTGCCAGCAGCGCCCGTTTGGGGACTCAAAACACTGAAGCTTTCTTT
TRBD1,TRBV6-4,TRBJ2-2,.,CASSRDSNTGELFF,TGTGCCAGCAGTCGGGACAGTAACACCGGGGAGCTGTTTTTT
TRBD1,TRBV11-2,TRBJ1-3,.,CASSLERGTGIWNTIYF,TGTGCCAGCAGCTTAGAACGGGGGACAGGGATATGGAACACCATATATTTT
.,TRBV5-1,TRBJ1-2,.,CASSQDVNYGYTF,TGCGCCAGCAGCCAGGATGTTAACTATGGCTACACCTTC
.,TRBV29-1,TRBJ1-5,.,CSVGLGSSNQPQHF,TGCAGCGTTGGTTTGGGTAGTAGCAATCAGCCCCAGCATTTT
.,TRBV6-6,TRBJ1-4,.,CASSRYRTENEKLFF,TGTGCCAGCAGCCGCTACCGAACAGAAAATGAAAAACTGTTTTTT
.,TRBV19,TRBJ1-1,.,CASSISGLGGKSTEAFF,TGTGCCAGTAGTATATCGGGCCTCGGGGGGAAGAGCACTGAAGCTTTCTTT
TRBD2,TRBV5-5,TRBJ2-1,.,CASSLDLAGVSNEQFF,TGTGCCAGCAGCTTGGACCTAGCGGGAGTATCTAATGAGCAGTTCTTC
.,TRBV7-9,TRBJ2-5,.,CASSLGARQYF,TGTGCCAGCAGCTTAGGGGCGAGACAGTACTTC
.,TRBV2,TRBJ2-5,.,CASSERVETGTQYF,TGTGCCAGCAGTGAACGTGTGGAGACGGGGACCCAGTACTTC
TRBD1,TRBV29-1,TRBJ2-2,.,CSGGQGPGELFF,TGCAGCGGGGGACAGGGGCCCGGGGAGCTGTTTTTT
TRBD1,TRBV28,TRBJ2-2,.,CASITGVTKGTGELFF,TGTGCCAGCATCACAGGGGTAACTAAGGGTACCGGGGAGCTGTTTTTT
TRBD2,TRBV7-3,TRBJ2-2,.,CASSPRGVTGELFF,TGTGCCAGCAGCCCCCGGGGGGTTACCGGGGAGCTGTTTTTT
.,TRBV9,TRBJ2-6,.,CASSPIVAGANVLTF,TGTGCCAGCAGCCCTATTGTTGCTGGGGCCAACGTCCTGACTTTC